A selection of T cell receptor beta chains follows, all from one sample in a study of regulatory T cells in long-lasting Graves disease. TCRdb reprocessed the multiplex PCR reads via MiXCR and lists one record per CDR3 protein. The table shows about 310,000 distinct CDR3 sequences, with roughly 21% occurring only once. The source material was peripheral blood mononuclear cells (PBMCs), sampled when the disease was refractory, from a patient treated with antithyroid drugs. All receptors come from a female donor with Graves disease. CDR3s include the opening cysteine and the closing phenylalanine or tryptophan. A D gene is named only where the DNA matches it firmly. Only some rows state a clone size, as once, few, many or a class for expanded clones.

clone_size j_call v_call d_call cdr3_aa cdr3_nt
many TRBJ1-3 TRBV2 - CASSAVVGLGNTIYF TGTGCCAGCAGTGCGGTCGTCGGATTGGGAAACACCATATATTTT
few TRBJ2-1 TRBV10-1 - CASSESVGSGAYNEQFF TGCGCCAGCAGTGAGTCAGTCGGGAGTGGCGCCTACAATGAGCAGTTCTTC
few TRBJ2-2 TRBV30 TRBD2 CAWPGTSENTGELFF TGTGCCTGGCCCGGGACTAGCGAGAACACCGGGGAGCTGTTTTTT
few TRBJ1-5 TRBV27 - CASMRGRNQPQHF TGTGCCAGCATGCGGGGGCGCAATCAGCCCCAGCATTTT
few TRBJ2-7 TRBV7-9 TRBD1 CASSFGATGFEQYF TGTGCCAGCAGCTTTGGGGCGACAGGGTTCGAGCAGTACTTC
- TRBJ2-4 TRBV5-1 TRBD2 CASSLTGGDIQYF TGCGCCAGCAGCTTGACGGGAGGGGACATTCAGTACTTC
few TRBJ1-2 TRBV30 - CAWSVGFHGCTF TGTGCCTGGAGTGTAGGTTTTCATGGCTGCACCTTC
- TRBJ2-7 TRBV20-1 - CSARWNSYEQYF TGCAGTGCTAGATGGAACTCCTACGAGCAGTACTTC
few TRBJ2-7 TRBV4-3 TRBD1 CASSQDRDRGYSYEQYF TGCGCCAGCAGCCAAGATCGGGACAGGGGCTACTCCTACGAGCAGTACTTC
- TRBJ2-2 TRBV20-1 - CSARDGTTTGELFF TGCAGTGCTAGAGATGGGACCACCACCGGGGAGCTGTTTTTT
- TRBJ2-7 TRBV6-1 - CASSLRGLPPYEQYF TGTGCCAGCAGCCTCCGGGGGCTCCCACCCTACGAGCAGTACTTC
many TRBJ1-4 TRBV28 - CASSLKGLNEKLFF TGTGCCAGCAGTTTAAAGGGGCTGAATGAAAAACTGTTTTTT
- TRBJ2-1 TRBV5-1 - CASSSDFTDEQFF TGCGCCAGCAGCTCCGACTTTACTGATGAGCAGTTCTTC
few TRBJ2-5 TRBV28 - CASTRWGYQETQYF TGTGCCAGCACGCGTTGGGGCTACCAAGAGACCCAGTACTTC
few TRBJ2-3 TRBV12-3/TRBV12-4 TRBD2 CASSRLAAITDTQYF TGTGCCAGCAGTAGACTAGCGGCAATCACAGATACGCAGTATTTT
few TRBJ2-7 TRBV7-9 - CASSPDSLYEQYF TGTGCCAGCAGCCCCGACTCCCTGTACGAGCAGTACTTC
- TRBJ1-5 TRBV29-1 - CSAGADSNQPQHF TGCAGCGCTGGGGCAGATAGCAATCAGCCCCAGCATTTT
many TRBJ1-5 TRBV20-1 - CSVHRSRANQPQHF TGCAGTGTCCACCGGTCCCGGGCCAATCAGCCCCAGCATTTT
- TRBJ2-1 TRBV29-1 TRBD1 CSVGRTGAIDEQFF TGCAGCGTTGGGCGGACAGGGGCTATCGATGAGCAGTTCTTC
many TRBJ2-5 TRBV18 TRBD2 CASSRGGQETQYF TGTGCCAGCTCACGGGGGGGACAAGAGACCCAGTACTTC
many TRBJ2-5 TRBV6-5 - CASSYPGREMETQYF TGTGCCAGCAGTTATCCCGGCCGGGAGATGGAGACCCAGTACTTC
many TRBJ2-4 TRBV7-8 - CASSPRYRGRDKNIQYF TGTGCCAGCAGCCCCCGATATCGGGGTAGGGACAAAAACATTCAGTACTTC
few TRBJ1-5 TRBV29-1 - CSVSGGGQPQHF TGCAGCGTCTCCGGGGGAGGTCAGCCCCAGCATTTT
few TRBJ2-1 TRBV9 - CASSVEGGMRNEQFF TGTGCCAGCAGCGTAGAGGGGGGGATGAGGAATGAGCAGTTCTTC
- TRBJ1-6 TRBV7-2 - CASSSRDRNSPLHF TGTGCCAGCAGCTCCCGGGACCGGAATTCACCCCTCCACTTT
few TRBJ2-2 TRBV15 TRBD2 CATSSQGEWLAGEATGELFF TGTGCCACCAGCAGCCAGGGGGAATGGCTAGCGGGAGAGGCCACCGGGGAGCTGTTTTTT
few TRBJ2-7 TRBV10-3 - CAISEGQGLLYEQYF TGTGCCATCAGTGAAGGCCAGGGCCTCTTATACGAGCAGTACTTC